The T cell receptor (beta chain) described here comes from a study of CD4 T cells in relation to SARS-CoV-2 and coronaviruses. About the study: TCR beta CDR3s were sequenced after roughly nine-day antigen culture of PBMCs.

Repertoires were generated with immunoSEQ multiplex PCR, while TCRdb's copy carries only in-frame clones and drops some. The top ten hold about 32% of the sample, which has 18,000 or so clones, over 60% seen once. CD4+ T cells from unexposed donors were obtained before the COVID-19 pandemic (2011-2018). Isolation of CD4+ T cells took place after 10 days in culture. PBMCs were plated at a few million per well in IL-2-containing medium. Notes on this clone: Its matching antigen is unknown.

Germline V gene data show CDR1 as LNHDA and CDR2 as SQIVND (reference sequence). Unmatched junction bases numbered 7, after V lost 5 bases and J lost 7 bases. CDR3 length equals 13 residues. The chain employs TRBV19 and TRBJ2-7, with 8 bases lining up with TRBD1. The origin of this receptor is a human donor in good health. Sequencing used CD4+ T cells from PBMCs, cultured in vitro. The CDR3 region is CASSLRQGSEQYF. CDR3 coding DNA: TGTGCCAGTAGTCTACGACAGGGGTCAGAGCAGTACTTC.